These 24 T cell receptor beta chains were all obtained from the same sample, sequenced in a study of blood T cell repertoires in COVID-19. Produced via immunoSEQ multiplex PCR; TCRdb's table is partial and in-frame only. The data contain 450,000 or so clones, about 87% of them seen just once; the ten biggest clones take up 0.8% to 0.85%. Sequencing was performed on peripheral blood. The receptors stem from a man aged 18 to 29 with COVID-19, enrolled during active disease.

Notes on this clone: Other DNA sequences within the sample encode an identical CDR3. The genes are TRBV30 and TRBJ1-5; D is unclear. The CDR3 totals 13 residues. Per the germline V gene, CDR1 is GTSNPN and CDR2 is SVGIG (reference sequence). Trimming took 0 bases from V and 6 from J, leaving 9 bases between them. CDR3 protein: CAWSVGGSQPQHF. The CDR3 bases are TGTGCCTGGAGTGTAGGCGGCAGTCAGCCCCAGCATTTT.

CDR3 coding DNA: TGTGCCAGCAGCGTAGCTGGACTCCGTGAAGATACGCAGTATTTT. This codes for CASSVAGLREDTQYF. The chain combines TRBV9 with TRBJ2-3; perhaps TRBD2 as D (5 bases). Germline values: CDR1 SGDLS, CDR2 YYNGEE. Between the trimmed V and J ends, which lost 0 bases and 5 bases, there was a span of 13 bases. The CDR3 is 15 residues long.

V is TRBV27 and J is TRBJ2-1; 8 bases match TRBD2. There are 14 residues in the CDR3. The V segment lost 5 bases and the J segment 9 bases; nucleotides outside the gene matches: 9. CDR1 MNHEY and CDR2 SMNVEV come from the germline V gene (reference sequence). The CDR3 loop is CASSPLGGGGEQFF. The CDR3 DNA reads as TGTGCCAGCAGTCCCCTCGGGGGGGGAGGTGAGCAGTTCTTC.

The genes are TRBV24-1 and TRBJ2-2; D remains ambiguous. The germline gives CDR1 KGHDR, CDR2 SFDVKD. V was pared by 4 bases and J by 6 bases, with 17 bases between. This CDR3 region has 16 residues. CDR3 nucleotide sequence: TGTGCCACCAGTGAAGGCGTGACAAGCTTCGCCGGGGAGCTGTTTTTT. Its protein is CATSEGVTSFAGELFF.

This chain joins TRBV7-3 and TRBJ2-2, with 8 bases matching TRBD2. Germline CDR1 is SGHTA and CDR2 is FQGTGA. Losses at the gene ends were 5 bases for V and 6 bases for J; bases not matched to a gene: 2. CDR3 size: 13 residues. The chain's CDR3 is CASSGLAAGELFF. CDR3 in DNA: TGTGCCAGCAGCGGACTAGCCGCCGGGGAGCTGTTTTTT.

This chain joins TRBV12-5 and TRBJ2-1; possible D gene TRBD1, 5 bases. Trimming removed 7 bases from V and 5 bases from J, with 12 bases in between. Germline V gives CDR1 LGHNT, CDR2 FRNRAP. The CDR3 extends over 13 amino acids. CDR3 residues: CASALGRHNEQFF. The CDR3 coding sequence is TGTGCTAGTGCCTTGGGGCGGCACAATGAGCAGTTCTTC.

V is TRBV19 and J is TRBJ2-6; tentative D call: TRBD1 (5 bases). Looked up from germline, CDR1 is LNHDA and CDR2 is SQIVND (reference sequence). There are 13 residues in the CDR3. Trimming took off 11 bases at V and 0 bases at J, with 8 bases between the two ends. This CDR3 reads CASGHSGANVLTF. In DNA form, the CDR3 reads TGTGCCTCCGGACACTCTGGGGCCAACGTCCTGACTTTC.

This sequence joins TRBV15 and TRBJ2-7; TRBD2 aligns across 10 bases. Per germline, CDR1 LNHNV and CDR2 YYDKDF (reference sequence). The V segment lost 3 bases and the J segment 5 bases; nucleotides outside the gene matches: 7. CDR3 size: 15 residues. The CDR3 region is CATSRPSGSVHEQYF. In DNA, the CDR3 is TGTGCCACCAGCAGGCCTAGCGGGAGTGTCCACGAGCAGTACTTC.

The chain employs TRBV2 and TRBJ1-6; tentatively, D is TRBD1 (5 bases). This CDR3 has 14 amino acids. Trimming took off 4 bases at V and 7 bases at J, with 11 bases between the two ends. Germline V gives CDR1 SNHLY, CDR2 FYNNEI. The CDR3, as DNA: TGTGCCAGCAGTGTAGGTCAGGGAAATTCACCCCTCCACTTT. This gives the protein CASSVGQGNSPLHF.

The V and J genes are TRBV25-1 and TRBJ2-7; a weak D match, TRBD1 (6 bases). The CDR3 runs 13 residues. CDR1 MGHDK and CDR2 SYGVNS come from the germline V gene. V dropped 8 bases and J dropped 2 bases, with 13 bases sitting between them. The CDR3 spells CASQPAGAYEQYF. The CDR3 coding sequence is TGTGCCAGCCAGCCCGCAGGGGCCTACGAGCAGTACTTC.

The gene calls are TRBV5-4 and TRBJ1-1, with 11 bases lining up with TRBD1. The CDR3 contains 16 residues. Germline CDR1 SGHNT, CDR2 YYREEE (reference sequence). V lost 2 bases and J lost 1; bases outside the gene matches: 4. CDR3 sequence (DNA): TGTGCCAGCAGCTTAGGACAGGGGGCGCGGAACACTGAAGCTTTCTTT. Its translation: CASSLGQGARNTEAFF.

The CDR3 nucleotides read TGTGCCACCAGCAGAGATTTAAACAGGGAAGGGACCCAGTACTTC. Protein product: CATSRDLNREGTQYF. The gene calls are TRBV15 and TRBJ2-5, with a tentative D call TRBD1 (6 bases). The CDR3 runs to 15 residues. Germline assignment: CDR1 LNHNV and CDR2 YYDKDF (reference sequence). Trimming pared 0 bases from V and 7 bases from J, leaving 15 bases between. The whole variable domain, filled in from reference TRBV15 and TRBJ2-5, reads DAMVIQNPRYQVTQFGKPVTLSCSQTLNHNVMYWYQQKSSQAPKLLFHYYDKDFNNEADTPDNFQSRRPNTSFCFLDIRSPGLGDTAMYLCATSRDLNREGTQYFGPGTRLLVL.

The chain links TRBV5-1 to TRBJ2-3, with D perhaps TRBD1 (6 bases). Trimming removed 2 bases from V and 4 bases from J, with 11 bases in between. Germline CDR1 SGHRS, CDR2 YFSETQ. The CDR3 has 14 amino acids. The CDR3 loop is CASSLQGRPDTQYF. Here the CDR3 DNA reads TGCGCCAGCAGCTTACAGGGTAGGCCAGATACGCAGTATTTT.

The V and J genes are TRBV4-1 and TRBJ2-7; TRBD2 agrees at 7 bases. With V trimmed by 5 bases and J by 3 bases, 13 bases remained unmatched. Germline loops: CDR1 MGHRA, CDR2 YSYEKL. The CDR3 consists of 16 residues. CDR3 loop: CASSGPQGGVNYEQYF. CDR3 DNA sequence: TGCGCCAGCAGCGGGCCTCAGGGAGGGGTGAACTACGAGCAGTACTTC.

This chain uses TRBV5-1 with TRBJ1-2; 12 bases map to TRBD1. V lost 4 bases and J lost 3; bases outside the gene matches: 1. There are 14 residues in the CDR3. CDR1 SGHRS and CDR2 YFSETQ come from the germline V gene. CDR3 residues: CASSGTGGHYGYTF. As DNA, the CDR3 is TGCGCCAGCAGCGGGACAGGGGGCCACTATGGCTACACCTTC.

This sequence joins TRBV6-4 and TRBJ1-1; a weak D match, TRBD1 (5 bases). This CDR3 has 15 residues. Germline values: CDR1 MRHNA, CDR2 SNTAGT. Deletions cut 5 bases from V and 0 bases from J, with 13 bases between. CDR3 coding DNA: TGTGCCAGCAGTAAATCTACAGGAGTGAACACTGAAGCTTTCTTT. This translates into CASSKSTGVNTEAFF.

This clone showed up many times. The CDR3 DNA sequence: TGTGCCACCAGTCCAGGGTTCTCCTACGAGCAGTACTTC. Translating gives CATSPGFSYEQYF. The V and J genes are TRBV24-1 and TRBJ2-7; tentative D call: TRBD1 (5 bases). The CDR3 extends over 13 amino acids. CDR1 is KGHDR, CDR2 SFDVKD, per germline. Trimming stripped 6 bases from V and 0 bases from J, with 8 bases between.

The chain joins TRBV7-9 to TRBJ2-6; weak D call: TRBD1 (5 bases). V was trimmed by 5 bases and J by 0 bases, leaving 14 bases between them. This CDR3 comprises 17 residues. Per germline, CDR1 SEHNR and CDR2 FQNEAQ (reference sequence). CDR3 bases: TGTGCCAGCAGCAGGACATCTTCTCTCTCTGGGGCCAACGTCCTGACTTTC. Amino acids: CASSRTSSLSGANVLTF.

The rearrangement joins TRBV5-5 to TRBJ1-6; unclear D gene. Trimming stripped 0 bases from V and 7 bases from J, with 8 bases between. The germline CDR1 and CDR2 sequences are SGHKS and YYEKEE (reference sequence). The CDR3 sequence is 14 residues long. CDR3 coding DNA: TGTGCCAGCAGCTTGGGGGGAGGCAATTCACCCCTCCACTTT. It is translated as CASSLGGGNSPLHF.

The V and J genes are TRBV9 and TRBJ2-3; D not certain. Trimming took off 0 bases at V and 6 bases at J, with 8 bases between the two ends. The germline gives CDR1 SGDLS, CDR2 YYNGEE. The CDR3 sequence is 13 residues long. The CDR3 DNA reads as TGTGCCAGCAGCGTAGCTGGGCCGGATACGCAGTATTTT. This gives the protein CASSVAGPDTQYF. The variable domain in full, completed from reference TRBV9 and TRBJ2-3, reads DSGVTQTPKHLITATGQRVTLRCSPRSGDLSVYWYQQSLDQGLQFLIQYYNGEERAKGNILERFSAQQFPDLHSELNLSSLELGDSALYFCASSVAGPDTQYFGPGTRLTVL.

The CDR3 DNA reads TGTGCCTGGAGCAAACAGGGCAGTTTAGGGCAGTTCTTC. It yields the protein CAWSKQGSLGQFF. The rearrangement uses TRBV30 and TRBJ2-1; D is possibly TRBD1 (6 bases). This CDR3 has 13 amino acids. Germline CDR1 is GTSNPN and CDR2 is SVGIG (reference sequence). Trimming left V 3 bases short and J 12 bases short, with 18 bases between.

The CDR3 bases are TGTGCCAGCACCCCCGGGGGTAGCAATCAGCCCCAGCATTTT. Amino acids: CASTPGGSNQPQHF. The rearrangement joins TRBV6-5 to TRBJ1-5, with a possible D match to TRBD1 (5 bases). The V end was cut by 7 bases, the J end by 0 bases, with 10 bases between. The CDR3 runs 14 residues. Germline lookup yields CDR1 MNHEY and CDR2 SVGAGI.

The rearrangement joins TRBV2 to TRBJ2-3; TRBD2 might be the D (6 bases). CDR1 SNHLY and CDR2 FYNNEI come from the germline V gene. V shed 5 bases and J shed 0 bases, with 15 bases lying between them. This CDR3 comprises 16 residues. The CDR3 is CASSLLAGGSTDTQYF. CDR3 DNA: TGTGCCAGCAGTCTCTTAGCCGGGGGTAGCACAGATACGCAGTATTTT.

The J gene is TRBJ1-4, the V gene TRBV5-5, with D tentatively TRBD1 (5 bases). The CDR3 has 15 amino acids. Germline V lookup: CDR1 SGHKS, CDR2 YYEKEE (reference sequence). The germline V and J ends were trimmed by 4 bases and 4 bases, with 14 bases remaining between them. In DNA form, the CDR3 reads TGTGCCAGCAGCCGGCGGGGCGGGGATAATGAAAAACTGTTTTTT. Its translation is CASSRRGGDNEKLFF.